The following is a T cell receptor (beta chain) sequence with its context. Its target is unknown. The record originates from a study of cytomegalovirus exposure and HLA in healthy donors. Overall study: Among the approximately 430 donors who were genotyped, roughly 86% fell in the genetic ancestry cluster that is associated with self-reported Caucasian donors. Study-wide results and limits: Most of the TCR beta V segments (in an earlier analysis) were productive either about 90% or about 30% of the time. The investigators catalogued 180 or so TCR beta chains as cytomegalovirus-associated.

Each donor was nominally healthy when sampled (though unrecorded immune exposures were likely). Amplification used 60 Vbeta primers and 13 Jbeta primers. The assay was immunoSEQ multiplex PCR, and TCRdb's table has in-frame clones only and misses some. This table holds under 200,000 clones, about 72% found once. This TCR derives from a man aged 50-59 years in good health and CMV-seropositive. The sequencing input was PBMCs.

The CDR3 DNA reads TGTGCCTGGAGTGGCGAGCAGGATCAGCCCCAGCATTTT. This codes for CAWSGEQDQPQHF. This chain uses TRBV30 with TRBJ1-5; unclear D gene. The V end lost 1 base, the J end lost 5 bases, and 9 bases lay between the germline ends. The CDR3 sequence is 13 residues long. From germline, CDR1 is GTSNPN and CDR2 SVGIG (reference sequence).